This TCR beta chain was captured in a study of PD-1 blockade in classical Hodgkin lymphoma. The study's findings and limits: Newly diagnosed and completely responding patients shared comparable baseline diversity. The origin of the repertoire differences remains undefined, with disease activity or prior therapy as possible causes. Lower baseline TCR diversity was reported for newly diagnosed patients than for healthy donors.

Of note for this clone: Its target is unknown.

Described time point: cycle 4 day 1 (C4D1), after five to seven weeks of nivolumab. Each patient's relapse followed autologous stem cell transplantation, and brentuximab vedotin exposure varied. Assay used: immunoSEQ multiplex PCR; TCRdb lists only in-frame clones, some missing. The sample holds over 50,000 clones; roughly 86% are singletons and the top ten take 6% to 7%. The germline CDR1 and CDR2 sequences are MNHEY and SMNVEV (reference sequence). The CDR3 totals 14 residues. V lost 5 bases and J 2 bases, leaving 13 bases between the germline ends. This TCR was recovered from a human donor with classical Hodgkin lymphoma. This chain joins TRBV27 and TRBJ2-7; D is possibly TRBD2 (6 bases). The sample consisted of peripheral blood mononuclear cells (PBMCs), taken before the fourth cycle of nivolumab. The CDR3 region has the DNA TGTGCCAGCAGTCCACCCGGGACTGCCTACGAGCAGTACTTC. Amino acids: CASSPPGTAYEQYF.